The clone carrying this TCR beta chain came up once. Authors' methods: How many nucleated cells were present was estimated from reference gene primer amplification. Clones were sequenced by immunoSEQ multiplex PCR, and TCRdb holds only the in-frame ones, with some missing. The V and J calls and the clone size are those of that table, but D and trimming were determined from the DNA. The profile shows roughly 64,000 clones, approximately 90% of them singletons. This specimen belongs to a study of blood T cell repertoires in COVID-19. Study context: Samples of COVID-19 (acute and convalescent) were obtained from the United States, Italy and Spain. The analysed material was cDNA or gDNA that came from T cells, B-cell-depleted T cells, or PBMCs.

Trimming shortened V by 1 base and J by 3 bases, and 13 bases separated the two germline ends. Germline lookup yields CDR1 MGHRA and CDR2 YSYEKL. The CDR3 covers 15 residues. V is TRBV4-1 and J is TRBJ2-7, with D perhaps matching TRBD2 (5 bases). This sequence was found in a man aged 50 to 60 with active COVID-19. Sequences were obtained from peripheral blood. The CDR3 nucleotides are TGCGCCAGCAGCCAAGCGGGGTCGGGTTTCTACGAGCAGTACTTC. Residues: CASSQAGSGFYEQYF.